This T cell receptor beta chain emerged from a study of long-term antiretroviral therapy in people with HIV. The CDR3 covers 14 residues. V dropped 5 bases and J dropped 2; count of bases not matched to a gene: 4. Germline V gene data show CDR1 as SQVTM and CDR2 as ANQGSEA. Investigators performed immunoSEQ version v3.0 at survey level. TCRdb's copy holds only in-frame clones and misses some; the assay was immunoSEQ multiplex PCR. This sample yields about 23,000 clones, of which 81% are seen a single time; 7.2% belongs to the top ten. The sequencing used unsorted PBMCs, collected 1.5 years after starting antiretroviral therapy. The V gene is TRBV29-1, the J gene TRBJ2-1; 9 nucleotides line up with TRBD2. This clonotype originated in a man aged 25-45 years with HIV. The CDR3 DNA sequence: TGCAGCGTTTCGACTAGCGGTCCCTACAATGAGCAGTTCTTC. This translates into CSVSTSGPYNEQFF.